Following are 29 T cell receptor beta chains from one sample sequenced in a study of CD8+ T cells in alopecia areata. TCR sequencing used cDNA made by reverse transcription of extracted RNA. Only in-frame clones appear in the TCRdb table, and some are missing; sequencing was by immunoSEQ multiplex PCR. The sample gives about 140,000 clones, around three fifths of which show up once; under 7.5% is in the top ten. Sequenced here: CD4+ T cells sorted from blood, sampled at week 0. These receptors all come from a human donor with alopecia areata.

This clone turned up a few times. The rearrangement links TRBV30 to TRBJ1-1; 7 bases agree with TRBD1. CDR3 length: 14 amino acids. The V and J ends lost 2 bases and 4 bases, in that order; junction bases with no gene match: 7. Germline V gene sequence: CDR1 GTSNPN, CDR2 SVGIG (reference sequence). The CDR3, as DNA: TGTGCCTGGAGTTTACGACAGGGCTCCACTGAAGCTTTCTTT. The encoded protein is CAWSLRQGSTEAFF.

This chain joins TRBV4-1 and TRBJ2-7, with 12 bases matching TRBD2. There are 15 residues in the CDR3. V shed 3 bases and J 3 bases; nucleotides not matched to a gene: 3. CDR1 is MGHRA and CDR2 is YSYEKL in the germline V gene. The CDR3 region has the DNA TGCGCCAGCAGCCAGACTAGCGGGGGTGGCTACGAGCAGTACTTC. This sequence encodes CASSQTSGGGYEQYF.

This sequence joins TRBV30 and TRBJ1-1; 7 nucleotides line up with TRBD1. Germline V gene sequence: CDR1 GTSNPN, CDR2 SVGIG (reference sequence). The CDR3 is 12 residues long. The DNA for the CDR3 is TGTGCTGCCACAGGGGTCAACACTGAAGCTTTCTTT. Its protein is CAATGVNTEAFF.

This chain joins TRBV9 and TRBJ2-3; 9 bases map to TRBD2. This CDR3 has 15 residues. Losses at the gene ends were 0 bases for V and 4 bases for J; bases not matched to a gene: 3. CDR1 is SGDLS and CDR2 is YYNGEE in the germline V gene. The CDR3 reads CASSVVSGGSDTQYF. The DNA of the CDR3 is TGTGCCAGCAGCGTAGTTAGCGGGGGCTCAGATACGCAGTATTTT.

The CDR3 coding sequence is TGTGCCAGCAGCTTAGATGAGACCTCGCAGTATTTT. Protein: CASSLDETSQYF. The V call is TRBV7-2, the J call TRBJ2-3; unclear D gene. The CDR3 is 12 amino acids. Between the trimmed V and J ends, which lost 1 base and 10 bases, there was a span of 9 bases. Germline CDR1 and CDR2: SGHTA and FQGNSA.

The chain couples TRBV29-1 to TRBJ1-3; D remains ambiguous. Germline values: CDR1 SQVTM, CDR2 ANQGSEA. Between the trimmed V and J ends, which lost 5 bases and 0 bases, there was a span of 5 bases. The CDR3 covers 12 residues. The CDR3 region has the DNA TGCAGCGTTCAGGCCTCTGGAAACACCATATATTTT. Translation gives CSVQASGNTIYF. Full variable domain (rest looked up from reference TRBV29-1 and TRBJ1-3): SAVISQKPSRDICQRGTSLTIQCQVDSQVTMMFWYRQQPGQSLTLIATANQGSEATYESGFVIDKFPISRPNLTFSTLTVSNMSPEDSSIYLCSVQASGNTIYFGEGSWLTVV.

V usage is TRBV29-1 and J usage is TRBJ1-5; a possible D gene is TRBD1 (6 bases). CDR3 length equals 12 residues. From germline, CDR1 is SQVTM and CDR2 ANQGSEA. V was shortened by 6 bases and J by 4 bases, with 10 bases between the two germline ends. CDR3 coding DNA: TGCAGCGTCCGGGACACAAATCAGCCCCAGCATTTT. It yields the protein CSVRDTNQPQHF.

This clone has more than one count but fewer than ten. The V and J genes are TRBV30 and TRBJ2-7; TRBD1 or TRBD2 may be the D gene (5 bases each). Germline lookup yields CDR1 GTSNPN and CDR2 SVGIG (reference sequence). V lost 8 bases, J lost 0 bases, and 11 bases lay in between. CDR3 length equals 12 residues. The DNA for the CDR3 is TGTGCCGGGGGACCGAGCTCCTACGAGCAGTACTTC. As protein: CAGGPSSYEQYF.

CDR3 sequence: CASSLHRENTEAFF. In DNA, the CDR3 is TGTGCCAGCAGCTTACACCGGGAGAACACTGAAGCTTTCTTT. The chain links TRBV11-2 to TRBJ1-1; D gene ambiguous. V lost 2 bases, J lost 1 base, and 8 bases lay in between. Germline assignment: CDR1 SGHAT and CDR2 FQNNGV. CDR3 length: 14 amino acids.

V gene TRBV19 combines with J gene TRBJ1-2, with 8 bases matching TRBD1. This CDR3 has 16 amino acids. CDR1 is LNHDA and CDR2 is SQIVND in the germline V gene (reference sequence). The V segment lost 3 bases and the J segment 2 bases; nucleotides outside the gene matches: 8. The CDR3 spells CASSIRDRGFNYGYTF. The CDR3 coding sequence is TGTGCCAGTAGTATCCGCGACAGGGGATTCAACTATGGCTACACCTTC.

The chain recombines TRBV6-5 with TRBJ1-2; D gene ambiguous. The CDR3 contains 14 residues. Germline V gives CDR1 MNHEY, CDR2 SVGAGI. Trimming removed 5 bases at V and 5 bases at J, with 15 bases between. The DNA for the CDR3 is TGTGCCAGCAGTCGCGTCGGGATACCTTATGGCTACACCTTC. Translated, it gives CASSRVGIPYGYTF.

This clone was observed many times. The chain is built from TRBV7-2 and TRBJ2-6; D is ambiguous. Germline values: CDR1 SGHTA, CDR2 FQGNSA. There are 13 residues in the CDR3. Trimming took 3 bases from V and 3 from J, leaving 3 bases between them. CDR3 nucleotide sequence: TGTGCCAGCAGCTTTTTTGGGGCCAACGTCCTGACTTTC. Amino acid sequence: CASSFFGANVLTF.

This clone came up a few times. The V gene is TRBV5-4, the J gene TRBJ2-7; TRBD1 agrees at 9 bases. The germline CDR1 and CDR2 sequences are SGHNT and YYREEE (reference sequence). The junction had 10 bases not matched to a gene; V was cut back by 4 bases and J by 5 bases. This CDR3 contains 15 residues. This chain's CDR3 is CASSRGQGGFDEQYF. DNA of the CDR3: TGTGCCAGCAGCCGGGGACAGGGTGGGTTCGACGAGCAGTACTTC.

The chain employs TRBV7-2 and TRBJ2-5, with 10 nucleotides matching TRBD2. Losses at the gene ends were 5 bases for V and 1 base for J; bases not matched to a gene: 4. Germline V gives CDR1 SGHTA, CDR2 FQGNSA. The CDR3 totals 15 residues. CDR3 residues: CASSRLAGAQETQYF. The CDR3 DNA is TGTGCCAGCAGCCGTCTAGCGGGGGCCCAAGAGACCCAGTACTTC.

This clone was observed a handful of times. This chain uses TRBV9 with TRBJ2-7; 7 bases map to TRBD2. J lost 0 bases, V lost 0 bases, and 6 bases had no gene match. The germline CDR1 and CDR2 sequences are SGDLS and YYNGEE. The CDR3 extends over 16 amino acids. In DNA, the CDR3 is TGTGCCAGCAGCGTAGCGAGCGGGGCAAGCTCCTACGAGCAGTACTTC. Its protein product is CASSVASGASSYEQYF.

The chain has TRBV30 and TRBJ2-3; 7 bases agree with TRBD1. Germline V CDR1 and CDR2: GTSNPN, SVGIG (reference sequence). The CDR3 extends over 12 amino acids. V was clipped by 3 bases and J by 7 bases; unmatched bases: 4. Here the CDR3 reads CAWSTGENTQYF. CDR3 DNA: TGTGCCTGGAGCACAGGGGAGAATACGCAGTATTTT. Full variable domain (rest looked up from reference TRBV30 and TRBJ2-3): SQTIHQWPATLVQPVGSPLSLECTVEGTSNPNLYWYRQAAGRGLQLLFYSVGIGQISSEVPQNLSASRPQDRQFILSSKKLLLSDSGFYLCAWSTGENTQYFGPGTRLTVL.

The chain links TRBV30 to TRBJ2-1, with TRBD2 matching over 13 bases. Germline trimming cut 2 bases from V and 3 bases from J; bases unmatched to any gene: 10. This CDR3 region has 18 residues. Germline V gives CDR1 GTSNPN, CDR2 SVGIG (reference sequence). The CDR3 coding sequence is TGTGCCTGGAGTAAGGCGACAGGACTAGCGGGGGTCTACAATGAGCAGTTCTTC. Translation gives CAWSKATGLAGVYNEQFF.

This chain links TRBV2 with TRBJ2-5, with TRBD2 matching over 12 bases. The length of the CDR3 is 15 residues. J lost 5 bases, V lost 6 bases, and 7 bases had no gene match. The germline V gene encodes CDR1 SNHLY and CDR2 FYNNEI. The chain's CDR3 is CASSRTSGVFETQYF. The CDR3 region has the DNA TGTGCCAGCAGCCGGACTAGCGGGGTGTTCGAGACCCAGTACTTC.

In the case of this clone: Other DNA sequences in this specimen translate into the identical CDR3. This CDR3 reads CAWSVLGYEQYF. The DNA for the CDR3 is TGTGCCTGGAGTGTACTCGGATACGAGCAGTACTTC. The chain carries TRBV30 and TRBJ2-7, with no clear D. Germline CDR1 GTSNPN, CDR2 SVGIG (reference sequence). The V gene lost 0 bases and the J gene lost 4 bases, with 7 bases spanning the gap. The CDR3 length is 12 residues.

The chain recombines TRBV28 with TRBJ1-5; maybe TRBD1 (6 bases). Trimming took 6 bases from V and 7 from J, leaving 16 bases between them. The CDR3 loop spans 14 amino acids. From germline, CDR1 is MDHEN and CDR2 SYDVKM. The chain's CDR3 is CASREELGGQPQHF. The DNA of the CDR3 is TGTGCCAGCAGAGAGGAGTTAGGGGGGCAGCCCCAGCATTTT.

The genes are TRBV30 and TRBJ2-3; no definite D call. Looked up from germline, CDR1 is GTSNPN and CDR2 is SVGIG (reference sequence). The CDR3 is 13 residues long. Trimming took off 2 bases at V and 6 bases at J, with 12 bases between the two ends. CDR3 in amino acids: CAWSPSLVDTQYF. The CDR3 nucleotides are TGTGCCTGGAGTCCCAGTTTGGTCGATACGCAGTATTTT.

This clone appeared a few times. The chain joins TRBV11-2 to TRBJ2-3, with D perhaps TRBD1 or TRBD2 (6 bases each). Germline-derived CDR1 and CDR2 are SGHAT and FQNNGV. Trimming cost V 6 bases and J 3 bases, with 16 bases left between them. The CDR3 length is 15 residues. In DNA form, the CDR3 reads TGTGCCAGCAGGACCTGGGGGGCTCTAACAGATACGCAGTATTTT. Residues: CASRTWGALTDTQYF.

The rearrangement joins TRBV10-3 to TRBJ2-5; unclear D gene. CDR1 is ENHRY, CDR2 SYGVKD, per germline. Trimming removed 0 bases from V and 2 bases from J, with 7 bases in between. The CDR3 extends over 14 amino acids. In DNA form, the CDR3 reads TGTGCCATCAGTGAGTCGGCAGTTCAAGAGACCCAGTACTTC. Residues: CAISESAVQETQYF.

The V and J genes are TRBV5-1 and TRBJ2-2, with D unclear. Between the trimmed V and J ends, which lost 1 base and 0 bases, there was a span of 10 bases. Germline V gives CDR1 SGHRS, CDR2 YFSETQ. The CDR3 spans 16 residues. This chain's CDR3 is CASSLFSDANTGELFF. CDR3 bases: TGCGCCAGCAGCTTGTTTTCCGATGCGAACACCGGGGAGCTGTTTTTT.

V usage is TRBV6-5 and J usage is TRBJ1-5; D not resolved. This CDR3 is built from 12 residues. Trimming stripped 8 bases from V and 1 base from J, with 6 bases between. Per the germline V gene, CDR1 is MNHEY and CDR2 is SVGAGI. The CDR3: CASGKSNQPQHF. The CDR3 DNA is TGTGCCAGCGGGAAGAGCAATCAGCCCCAGCATTTT.

This clone was counted only a few times. V and J are TRBV4-3 and TRBJ2-2; D might be TRBD1 (6 bases). Germline V gives CDR1 LGHNA, CDR2 YSLEER. The CDR3 has 16 residues. V was clipped by 0 bases and J by 3 bases, with 11 bases between them. CDR3 bases: TGCGCCAGCAGCCAAGATCGTAGGGGGTACACCGGGGAGCTGTTTTTT. Translated: CASSQDRRGYTGELFF.

The chain has TRBV7-9 and TRBJ1-5; tentatively, D is TRBD1 (5 bases). The CDR3 runs to 13 residues. V lost 2 bases to trimming and J lost 6 bases, with 8 bases between them. Germline V gene data show CDR1 as SEHNR and CDR2 as FQNEAQ (reference sequence). CDR3 sequence (DNA): TGTGCCAGCAGCTTACAGGGTGGTCAGCCCCAGCATTTT. The encoded protein is CASSLQGGQPQHF. Based on the CDR3 plus reference TRBV7-9 and TRBJ1-5, the full variable domain is DTGVSQNPRHKITKRGQNVTFRCDPISEHNRLYWYRQTLGQGPEFLTYFQNEAQLEKSRLLSDRFSAERPKGSFSTLEIQRTEQGDSAMYLCASSLQGGQPQHFGDGTRLSIL.

The chain recombines TRBV2 with TRBJ2-6, with D tentatively TRBD2 (7 bases). The CDR3 contains 14 residues. The V gene lost 2 bases and the J gene lost 12 bases, with 14 bases spanning the gap. Germline CDR1 SNHLY, CDR2 FYNNEI. The CDR3 coding sequence is TGTGCCAGCAGTGAACGCGGGGGCTCTGGCGTCCTGACTTTC. It is translated as CASSERGGSGVLTF.

The table lists this clone with a count of one. V gene TRBV10-3 combines with J gene TRBJ2-5; the match to TRBD1 covers 8 bases. CDR1 and CDR2 (germline): ENHRY, SYGVKD. CDR3 size: 15 residues. V gave up 0 bases and J gave up 4 bases; unmatched junction bases: 4. CDR3 protein: CAISESGQGGETQYF. The CDR3 DNA sequence: TGTGCCATCAGTGAGTCTGGACAGGGAGGAGAGACCCAGTACTTC.